This T cell receptor beta chain appears in the sequencing data of a study of spatial heterogeneity in lung cancer. Study-wide results and caveats: Counts of ubiquitous and regional expanded TCRs tracked ubiquitous and regional nonsynonymous mutations, respectively. The number of expanded tumor alpha and beta chains correlated with mutation number.

Per the germline V gene, CDR1 is SQVTM and CDR2 is ANQGSEA. The CDR3 has 12 amino acids. Trimming stripped 0 bases from V and 8 bases from J, with 10 bases between. TCRdb re-analysed the 5' RACE reads in MiXCR, keeping a single row per CDR3 protein. The sample has about 100,000 distinct CDR3 sequences, nearly 4.5% seen once. Time point reported: sample taken at primary tumor resection. Whole RNA obtained from tumor, nontumor lung or frozen PBMC underwent sequencing without sorting. This clonotype occurred many times. The antigen is unknown. The sequence was obtained from a male donor with early-stage non-small cell lung cancer. This specimen was lung tumor tissue, taken at surgery. This chain uses TRBV29-1 with TRBJ1-2; no clear D. The CDR3 DNA reads TGCAGCGTTGAAGAGGGGTCCTGGGGCTACACCTTC. The encoded protein is CSVEEGSWGYTF.